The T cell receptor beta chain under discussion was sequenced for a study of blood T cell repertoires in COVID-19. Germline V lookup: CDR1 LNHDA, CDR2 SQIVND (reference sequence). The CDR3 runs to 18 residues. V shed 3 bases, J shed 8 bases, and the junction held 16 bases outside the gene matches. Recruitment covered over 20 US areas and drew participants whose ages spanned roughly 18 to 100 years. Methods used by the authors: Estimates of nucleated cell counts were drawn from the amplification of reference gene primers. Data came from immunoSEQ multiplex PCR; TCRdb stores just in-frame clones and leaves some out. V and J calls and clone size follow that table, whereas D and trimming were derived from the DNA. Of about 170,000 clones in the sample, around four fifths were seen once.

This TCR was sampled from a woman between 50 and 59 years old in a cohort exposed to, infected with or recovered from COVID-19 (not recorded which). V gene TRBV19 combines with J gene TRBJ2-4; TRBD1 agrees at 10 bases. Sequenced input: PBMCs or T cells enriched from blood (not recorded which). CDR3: CASSIPTGGGTKRHIQYF. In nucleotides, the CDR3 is TGTGCCAGTAGTATCCCGACAGGGGGCGGGACGAAACGTCACATTCAGTACTTC.